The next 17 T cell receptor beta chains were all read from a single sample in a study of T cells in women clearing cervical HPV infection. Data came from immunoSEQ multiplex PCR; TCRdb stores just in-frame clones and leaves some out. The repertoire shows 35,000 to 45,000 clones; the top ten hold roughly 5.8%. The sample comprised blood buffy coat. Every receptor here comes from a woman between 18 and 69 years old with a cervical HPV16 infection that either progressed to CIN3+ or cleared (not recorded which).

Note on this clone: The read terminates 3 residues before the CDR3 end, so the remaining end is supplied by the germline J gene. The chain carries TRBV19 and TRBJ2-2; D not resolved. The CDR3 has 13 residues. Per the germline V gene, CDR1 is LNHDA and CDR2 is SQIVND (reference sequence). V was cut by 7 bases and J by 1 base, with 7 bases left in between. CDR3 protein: CASTNWNTGELFF. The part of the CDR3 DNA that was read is TGTGCCAGTACGAACTGGAACACCGGGGAG.

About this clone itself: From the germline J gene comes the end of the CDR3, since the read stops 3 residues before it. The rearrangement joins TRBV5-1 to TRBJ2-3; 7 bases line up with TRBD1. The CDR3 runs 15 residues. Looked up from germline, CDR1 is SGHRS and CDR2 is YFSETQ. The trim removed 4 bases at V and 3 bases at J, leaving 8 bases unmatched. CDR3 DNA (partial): TGCGCCAGCAGCGTGACAGGGATGCTTACAGATACG. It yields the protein CASSVTGMLTDT. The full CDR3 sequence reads CASSVTGMLTDTQYF.

Incomplete CDR3 DNA: TGCGCCAGCAGCCAACTAGCGGGAGGACGGTACGAG. Amino acid sequence: CASSQLAGGRYE. From start to end, the CDR3 is CASSQLAGGRYEQYF. The chain is built from TRBV4-1 and TRBJ2-7, with 11 bases aligning to TRBD2. The observed sequence ends 3 residues before the CDR3 terminus, with the missing tail filled in from the germline J gene. V trimming: 2 bases; J trimming: 4 bases; junction bases outside the gene matches: 4. There are 15 residues in the CDR3. Germline lookup yields CDR1 MGHRA and CDR2 YSYEKL.

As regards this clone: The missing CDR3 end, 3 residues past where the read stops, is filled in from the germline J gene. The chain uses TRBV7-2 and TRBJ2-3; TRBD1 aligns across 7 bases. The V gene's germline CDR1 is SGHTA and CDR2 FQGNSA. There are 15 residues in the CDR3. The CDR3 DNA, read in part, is TGTGCCAGCAGCCCCGGACAGGCGGGCAATCAGCCG. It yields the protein CASSPGQAGNQP. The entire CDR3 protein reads CASSPGQAGNQPQYF.

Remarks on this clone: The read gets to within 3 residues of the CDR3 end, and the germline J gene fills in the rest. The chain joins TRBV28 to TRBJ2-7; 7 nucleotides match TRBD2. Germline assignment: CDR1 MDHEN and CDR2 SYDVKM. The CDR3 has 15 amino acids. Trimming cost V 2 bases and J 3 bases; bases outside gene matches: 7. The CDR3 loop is CASSLPLAENYEQYF. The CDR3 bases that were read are TGTGCCAGCAGTTTACCTCTAGCGGAAAACTACGAG.

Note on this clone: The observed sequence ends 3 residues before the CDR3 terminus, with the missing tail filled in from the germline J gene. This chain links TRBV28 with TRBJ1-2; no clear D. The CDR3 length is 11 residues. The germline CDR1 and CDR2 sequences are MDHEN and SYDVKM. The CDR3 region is CASSGQTGYTF. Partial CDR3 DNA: TGTGCCAGCAGTGGGCAGACGGGC.

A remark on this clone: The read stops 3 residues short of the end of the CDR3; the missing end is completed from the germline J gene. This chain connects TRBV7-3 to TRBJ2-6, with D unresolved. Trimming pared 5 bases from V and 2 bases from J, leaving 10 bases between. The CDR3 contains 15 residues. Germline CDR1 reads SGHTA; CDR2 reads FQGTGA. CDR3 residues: CASSPSGPGANVLTF. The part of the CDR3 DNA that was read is TGTGCCAGCAGCCCGTCAGGCCCTGGGGCCAACGTC.

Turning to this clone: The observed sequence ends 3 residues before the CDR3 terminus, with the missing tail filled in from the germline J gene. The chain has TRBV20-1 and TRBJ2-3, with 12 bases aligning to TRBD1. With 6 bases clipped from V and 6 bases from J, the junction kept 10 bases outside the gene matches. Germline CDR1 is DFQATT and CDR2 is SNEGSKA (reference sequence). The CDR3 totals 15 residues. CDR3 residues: CSAQGTGGFADTQYF. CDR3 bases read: TGCAGTGCCCAAGGGACAGGGGGCTTCGCGGATACG.

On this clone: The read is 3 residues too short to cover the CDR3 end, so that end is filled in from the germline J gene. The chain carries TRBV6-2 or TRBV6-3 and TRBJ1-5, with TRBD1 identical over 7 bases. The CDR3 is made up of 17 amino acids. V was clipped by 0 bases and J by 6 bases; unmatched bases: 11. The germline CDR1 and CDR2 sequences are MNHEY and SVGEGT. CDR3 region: CASSYSRDRVRGQPQHF. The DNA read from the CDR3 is TGTGCCAGCAGTTACTCGCGAGACAGGGTGCGCGGTCAGCCC.

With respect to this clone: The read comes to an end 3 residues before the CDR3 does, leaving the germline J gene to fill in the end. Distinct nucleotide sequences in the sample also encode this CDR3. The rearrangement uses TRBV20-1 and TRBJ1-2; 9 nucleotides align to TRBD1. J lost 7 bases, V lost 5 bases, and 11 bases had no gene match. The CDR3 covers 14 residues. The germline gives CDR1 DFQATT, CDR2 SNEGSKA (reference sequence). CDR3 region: CSAGGQGILRGYTF. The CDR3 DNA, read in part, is TGCAGTGCTGGAGGACAGGGGATTCTTCGTGGC.

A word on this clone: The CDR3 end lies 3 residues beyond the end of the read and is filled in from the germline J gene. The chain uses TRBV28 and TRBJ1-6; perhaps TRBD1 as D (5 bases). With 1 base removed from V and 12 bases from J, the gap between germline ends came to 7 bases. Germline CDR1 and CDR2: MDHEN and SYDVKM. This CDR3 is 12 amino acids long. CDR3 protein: CASSLLTGPLHF. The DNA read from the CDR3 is TGTGCCAGCAGTTTATTAACAGGACCC.

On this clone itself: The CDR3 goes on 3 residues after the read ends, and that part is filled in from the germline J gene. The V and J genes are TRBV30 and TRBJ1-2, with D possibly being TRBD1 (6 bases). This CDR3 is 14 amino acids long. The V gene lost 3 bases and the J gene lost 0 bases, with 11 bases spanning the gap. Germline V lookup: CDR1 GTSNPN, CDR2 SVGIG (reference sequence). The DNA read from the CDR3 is TGTGCCTGGAGATTACAGGGAGCTAACTATGGC. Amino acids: CAWRLQGANYG. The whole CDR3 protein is CAWRLQGANYGYTF.

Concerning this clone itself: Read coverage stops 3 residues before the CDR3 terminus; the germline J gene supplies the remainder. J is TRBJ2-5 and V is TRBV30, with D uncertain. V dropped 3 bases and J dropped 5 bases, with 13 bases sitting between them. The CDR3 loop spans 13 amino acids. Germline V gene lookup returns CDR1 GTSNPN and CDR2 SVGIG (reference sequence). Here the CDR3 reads CAWSAGSSETQYF. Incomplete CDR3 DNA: TGTGCCTGGAGCGCAGGTAGTTCCGAGACC.

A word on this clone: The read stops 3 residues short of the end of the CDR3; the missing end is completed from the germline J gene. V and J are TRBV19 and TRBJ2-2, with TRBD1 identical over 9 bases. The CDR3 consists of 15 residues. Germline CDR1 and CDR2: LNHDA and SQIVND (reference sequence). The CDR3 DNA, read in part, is TGTGCCAGTCGCCCATGGGACAGGGATGATGAAAAG. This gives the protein CASRPWDRDDEK. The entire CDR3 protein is CASRPWDRDDEKLFF.

Incomplete CDR3 DNA: TGTGCCAGCAGCCTTTCTCCTAACAATGAG. This translates into CASSLSPNNE. The CDR3, in full, reads CASSLSPNNEQFF. The V and J genes are TRBV7-2 and TRBJ2-1; no definite D call. The read falls 3 residues short of the CDR3 end, and the missing part is taken from the germline J gene. The CDR3 is 13 amino acids. V lost 5 bases and J lost 5, with 10 bases in between. From germline, CDR1 is SGHTA and CDR2 FQGNSA.

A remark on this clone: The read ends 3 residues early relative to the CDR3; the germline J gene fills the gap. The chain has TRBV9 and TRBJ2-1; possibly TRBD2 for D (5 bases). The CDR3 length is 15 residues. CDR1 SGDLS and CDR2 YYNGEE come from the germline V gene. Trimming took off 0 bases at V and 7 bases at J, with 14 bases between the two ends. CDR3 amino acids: CASSVGSAAMNEQFF. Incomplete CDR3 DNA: TGTGCCAGCAGCGTAGGGTCAGCGGCGATGAATGAG.

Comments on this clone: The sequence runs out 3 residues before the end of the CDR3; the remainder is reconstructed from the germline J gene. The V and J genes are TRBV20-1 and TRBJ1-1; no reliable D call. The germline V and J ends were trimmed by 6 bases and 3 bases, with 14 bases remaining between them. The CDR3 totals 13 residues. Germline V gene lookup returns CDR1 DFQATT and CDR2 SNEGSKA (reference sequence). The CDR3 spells CSAQKVLDTEAFF. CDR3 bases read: TGCAGTGCGCAAAAGGTTCTCGACACTGAA.